The present T cell receptor (beta chain) was sequenced within a study of T cells in localized non-small cell lung cancer. Study-level results: Adjacent lung was found to contain a median approximately 60 of the top 100 tumor clones.

The protocol was immunoSEQ multiplex PCR, while the TCRdb copy is restricted to in-frame clones and leaves out a portion. This table has approximately 30,000 clones, less than 80% appearing once. Turning to this clone: Its antigen remains unidentified.

This clonotype was sampled from a male donor aged 60 or over with stage II squamous cell lung carcinoma. The source was peripheral blood, collected before any cancer treatment.

The CDR3 DNA follows: TGCGCCAGCAGCTTGGGGCCGGGAATCCTGCAGAACACTGAAGCTTTCTTT. Amino acids: CASSLGPGILQNTEAFF. The V and J genes are TRBV5-1 and TRBJ1-1; D gene uncertain. CDR1 and CDR2 (germline): SGHRS, YFSETQ. Trimming removed 0 bases at V and 1 base at J, with 16 bases between. CDR3 length equals 17 residues.